A single sample is the source of the 11 T cell receptor beta chains below, sequenced in a study of spatial heterogeneity in lung cancer. Whole-study results and caveats: Within tumors, counts of expanded alpha and beta TCRs tracked tumor mutation counts.

These receptors' targets are unknown. The time point denotes: sample taken at primary tumor resection. A single record per CDR3 protein comes from TCRdb applying MiXCR to the 5' RACE reads. Among fewer than 5,000 distinct CDR3 sequences listed, 6.3% were seen once. Sequencing used lung tumor tissue, obtained at surgery. Every receptor here comes from a male donor with early-stage non-small cell lung cancer.

There are many counts of this clonotype. The chain is built from TRBV12-3 or TRBV12-4 and TRBJ2-7; D remains unclear. The V gene lost 6 bases and the J gene lost 3 bases, with 9 bases spanning the gap. The CDR3 length is 12 residues. CDR3 coding DNA: TGTGCCAGCAGCCCCTTGGGCTACGAGCAGTACTTC. Protein sequence: CASSPLGYEQYF.

By share, this clonotype counts as medium-sized. V and J are TRBV20-1 and TRBJ1-5; possibly TRBD1 for D (6 bases). The germline V gene has CDR1 DFQATT and CDR2 SNEGSKA (reference sequence). This CDR3 spans 17 amino acids. The V end lost 0 bases, the J end lost 0 bases, and 15 bases lay between the germline ends. In nucleotides, the CDR3 is TGCAGTGCTAGAGACCCTAGTCGGACAGATAGCAATCAGCCCCAGCATTTT. Residues: CSARDPSRTDSNQPQHF.

V gene TRBV5-1 combines with J gene TRBJ2-7; a possible D gene is TRBD1 (6 bases). The CDR3 spans 12 residues. The germline gives CDR1 SGHRS, CDR2 YFSETQ. V gave up 2 bases and J gave up 6 bases, with 9 bases separating them. The DNA of the CDR3 is TGCGCCAGCAGCTTAGTGGGGGCCGAGCAGTACTTC. Translated, it gives CASSLVGAEQYF.

This clonotype was counted at least ten times. The CDR3 DNA reads TGTGCCAGCAGCTGGTGGGGACGGGGATGGTCCGGGGAGCTGTTTTTT. The encoded protein is CASSWWGRGWSGELFF. The chain carries TRBV3-1 and TRBJ2-2; the D call may be TRBD1 or TRBD2 (5 bases each). The CDR3 has 16 residues. V was pared by 5 bases and J by 6 bases, with 19 bases between. Germline CDR1 and CDR2: LGHDT and YNNKEL (reference sequence).

This clonotype was detected ten times or more. The chain uses TRBV4-2 and TRBJ2-1; D is uncertain. Trimming took 1 base from V and 5 from J, leaving 6 bases between them. The CDR3 sequence is 13 residues long. The germline V gene has CDR1 LGHNA and CDR2 YNFKEQ. The DNA for the CDR3 is TGTGCCAGCAGCCAAGGAAAGAACAATGAGCAGTTCTTC. Encoded protein: CASSQGKNNEQFF.

This clonotype was seen many times. The chain uses TRBV19 and TRBJ2-5; 11 bases are shared with TRBD1. The CDR3 extends over 13 amino acids. V gave up 11 bases and J gave up 4 bases; unmatched junction bases: 6. CDR1 and CDR2 from the germline V gene are LNHDA and SQIVND (reference sequence). CDR3 sequence: CASGTGGGETQYF. The CDR3 DNA reads as TGTGCCTCCGGGACAGGGGGGGGAGAGACCCAGTACTTC.

In its sample, this clonotype is medium-sized. The chain is built from TRBV19 and TRBJ1-3, with 8 bases aligning to TRBD1. The V and J ends lost 10 bases and 0 bases, in that order; junction bases with no gene match: 5. From germline, CDR1 is LNHDA and CDR2 SQIVND (reference sequence). The CDR3 is made up of 14 amino acids. CDR3 coding DNA: TGTGCCACCGGACAGGGTTTCTCTGGAAACACCATATATTTT. This sequence encodes CATGQGFSGNTIYF.

The chain links TRBV11-3 to TRBJ2-1; a weak D match, TRBD2 (5 bases). V dropped 4 bases and J dropped 6 bases, with 16 bases sitting between them. Germline lookup yields CDR1 SGHNT and CDR2 YENEEA. The CDR3 consists of 15 residues. The DNA of the CDR3 is TGTGCCAGCAGCTCCGGGGAAGCTCTTGTCAATGAGCAGTTCTTC. It encodes CASSSGEALVNEQFF.

This chain uses TRBV20-1 with TRBJ2-3; D gene ambiguous. V was cut by 5 bases and J by 0 bases, with 12 bases left in between. This CDR3 spans 14 amino acids. Germline assignment: CDR1 DFQATT and CDR2 SNEGSKA (reference sequence). Here the CDR3 reads CSAFLRPSTDTQYF. CDR3 DNA sequence: TGCAGTGCTTTCCTACGACCGAGCACAGATACGCAGTATTTT.

The count of this clonotype is one. A read error may be the cause here, since a much bigger clone is one base away. This chain connects TRBV12-5 to TRBJ1-2; D is possibly TRBD1 (5 bases). Germline V gene lookup returns CDR1 LGHNT and CDR2 FRNRAP. The CDR3 contains 14 residues. CDR3 sequence: CASGRPGQGNGYNF. CDR3 bases: TGTGCTAGTGGTCGCCCCGGGCAGGGCAATGGCTACAACTTC.

By sample fraction, this clonotype is medium-sized. This chain joins TRBV7-2 and TRBJ1-2; 8 bases are shared with TRBD1. V shed 1 base, J shed 4 bases, and the junction held 5 bases outside the gene matches. CDR1 is SGHTA, CDR2 FQGNSA, per germline. The CDR3 is 15 amino acids. The CDR3 is CASSLVYRGSYGYTF. CDR3 nucleotides: TGTGCCAGCAGCTTAGTATACAGGGGGTCCTATGGCTACACCTTC.